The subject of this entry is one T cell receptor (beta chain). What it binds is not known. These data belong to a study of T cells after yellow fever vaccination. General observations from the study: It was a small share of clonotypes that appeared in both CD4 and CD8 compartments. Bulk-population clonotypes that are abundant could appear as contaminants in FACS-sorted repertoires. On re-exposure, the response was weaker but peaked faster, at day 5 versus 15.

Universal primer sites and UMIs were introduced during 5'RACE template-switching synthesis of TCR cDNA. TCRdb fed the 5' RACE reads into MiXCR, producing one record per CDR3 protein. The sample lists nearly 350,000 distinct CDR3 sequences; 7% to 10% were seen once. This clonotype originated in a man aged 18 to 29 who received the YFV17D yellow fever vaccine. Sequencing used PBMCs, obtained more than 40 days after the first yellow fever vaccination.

The CDR3 nucleotides read TGTGCCAGCAGCCAAGGTTCTCCCAATCAGCCCCAGCATTTT. Amino acid sequence: CASSQGSPNQPQHF. The rearrangement links TRBV4-2 to TRBJ1-5; D remains unclear. This CDR3 has 14 amino acids. Germline V lookup: CDR1 LGHNA, CDR2 YNFKEQ. V lost 1 base, J lost 3 bases, and 7 bases lay in between.